These T cell receptor beta chains were read from a single sample in a study of T cell changes during pregnancy in multiple sclerosis. Clones were sequenced by immunoSEQ multiplex PCR, and TCRdb holds only the in-frame ones, with some missing. The sample yields about 110,000 clones, 80% to 95% seen once. The specimen was peripheral blood, collected in the third trimester of pregnancy. All receptors come from a female donor with multiple sclerosis, enrolled in a pregnancy study. Both conserved end residues are part of each CDR3. A D gene is named only where the DNA matches it firmly. Expanded clones get a size class; other rows say once, few or many, or leave the size out.

j_call clone_size v_call d_call cdr3_length cdr3_aa cdr3_nt
TRBJ2-7 once TRBV5-6 TRBD2 14 CASSYWTSGRNRYF TGTGCCAGCAGTTATTGGACTAGCGGGAGAAACCGTTACTTC
TRBJ1-2 . TRBV27 TRBD1 13 CASRATGAWGYTF TGTGCCAGCAGAGCCACAGGGGCGTGGGGCTACACCTTC
TRBJ1-1 . TRBV11-2 TRBD1 13 CASSWDSLIEAFF TGTGCCAGCAGTTGGGACAGCCTAATTGAAGCTTTCTTT
TRBJ1-3 . TRBV25-1 . 12 CASSELGNTIYF TGTGCCAGCAGTGAGTTAGGAAACACCATATATTTT
TRBJ1-5 . TRBV27 . 15 CASSATRRGNQPQHF TGTGCCAGCAGTGCGACCCGGAGGGGCAATCAGCCCCAGCATTTT
TRBJ1-1 few TRBV5-1 . 14 CASSFPGAGTEAFF TGCGCCAGCAGCTTCCCCGGGGCGGGAACTGAAGCTTTCTTT
TRBJ1-2 . TRBV5-1 TRBD1 15 CASSLGAGTGVGYTF TGCGCCAGCAGCTTGGGAGCCGGGACAGGAGTCGGCTACACCTTC
TRBJ1-4 . TRBV4-2 . 15 CASSQASGGGEKLFF TGTGCCAGCAGCCAAGCGAGCGGAGGAGGTGAAAAACTGTTTTTT
TRBJ2-1 once TRBV2 . 15 CASSFSGATYNEQFF TGTGCCAGCAGTTTTTCAGGGGCCACCTACAATGAGCAGTTCTTC
TRBJ2-5 . TRBV7-2 TRBD2 15 CASSVGTTGRETQYF TGTGCCAGCAGCGTCGGGACTACCGGTCGAGAGACCCAGTACTTC
TRBJ1-4 . TRBV6-5 . 14 CASSPDYSNEKLFF TGTGCCAGCAGCCCGGACTATTCTAATGAAAAACTGTTTTTT
TRBJ1-1 . TRBV2 . 13 CASRDRSNTEAFF TGTGCCAGCAGGGACAGATCGAACACTGAAGCTTTCTTT
TRBJ1-5 . TRBV6-5 . 13 CASSYDRNQPQHF TGTGCCAGCAGTTACGACAGAAATCAGCCCCAGCATTTT
TRBJ2-1 once TRBV4-1 . 13 CASSPDRNNEQFF TGCGCCAGCAGCCCCGACAGGAACAATGAGCAGTTCTTC
TRBJ2-3 . TRBV10-3 . 15 CAISEEARPTDTQYF TGTGCCATCAGTGAAGAGGCGCGCCCCACAGATACGCAGTATTTT
TRBJ2-5 . TRBV7-7 . 14 CASSRSSGDETQYF TGTGCCAGCAGCCGCTCCTCGGGAGACGAGACCCAGTACTTC
TRBJ1-3 . TRBV30 . 15 CAWSNLQGTGNTIYF TGTGCCTGGAGCAACCTCCAGGGAACTGGAAACACCATATATTTT
TRBJ2-7 . TRBV18 . 14 CASSPETGVYEQYF TGTGCCAGCTCACCAGAGACAGGTGTCTACGAGCAGTACTTC
TRBJ1-1 once TRBV2 . 14 CASSFRDILEIAFF TGTGCCAGCAGCTTTCGGGACATCCTGGAAATTGCTTTCTTT
TRBJ1-5 . TRBV2 . 14 CASREQGLNQPQHF TGTGCCAGCAGAGAACAGGGCCTCAATCAGCCCCAGCATTTT
TRBJ1-1 . TRBV7-3 . 18 CASSLSGSGDRKNTEAFF TGTGCCAGCAGCTTAAGTGGGTCGGGTGACAGGAAGAACACTGAAGCTTTCTTT
TRBJ1-1 . TRBV5-1 . 13 CASSFQGNTEAFF TGCGCCAGCAGCTTTCAGGGGAACACTGAAGCTTTCTTT
TRBJ2-3 . TRBV28 TRBD2 20 CASSYEGLAGGEVTADTQYF TGTGCCAGCTCCTACGAGGGACTAGCGGGAGGGGAAGTCACAGCAGATACGCAGTATTTT
TRBJ2-2 . TRBV11-1 . 16 CASSSKGTFNTGELFF TGTGCCAGCAGCTCAAAGGGGACTTTTAACACCGGGGAGCTGTTTTTT
TRBJ2-7 . TRBV18 TRBD2 14 CASSPSGGSYEQYF TGTGCCAGCTCACCTAGCGGGGGATCCTACGAGCAGTACTTC
TRBJ1-4 . TRBV10-3 TRBD1 14 CATWTGGFGEKLFF TGTGCCACTTGGACAGGGGGGTTTGGAGAAAAACTGTTTTTT
TRBJ2-6 . TRBV7-8 TRBD2 18 CASSLLVAGGSGANVLTF TGTGCCAGCAGCTTATTGGTAGCGGGAGGGTCTGGGGCCAACGTCCTGACTTTC
TRBJ1-1 few TRBV10-3 . 12 CAISGGGTEAFF TGTGCCATCAGCGGGGGAGGCACTGAAGCTTTCTTT
TRBJ2-7 . TRBV28 TRBD1 15 CASSPTDRGRYEQYF TGTGCCAGCAGTCCGACCGACAGGGGGCGCTACGAGCAGTACTTC
TRBJ1-1 . TRBV30 . 13 CAWTGGAYTEAFF TGTGCCTGGACCGGGGGGGCATACACTGAAGCTTTCTTT
TRBJ1-4 . TRBV2 TRBD1 14 CASSLGQNNEKLFF TGTGCCAGCAGCCTGGGACAGAATAATGAAAAACTGTTTTTT
TRBJ1-4 . TRBV6-6 . 16 CASSPQGRSTNEKLFF TGTGCCAGCAGCCCACAGGGACGCTCAACTAATGAAAAACTGTTTTTT
TRBJ1-4 . TRBV2 TRBD1 16 CASSLTGGFSNEKLFF TGTGCCAGCAGTTTGACAGGGGGCTTTTCTAATGAAAAACTGTTTTTT